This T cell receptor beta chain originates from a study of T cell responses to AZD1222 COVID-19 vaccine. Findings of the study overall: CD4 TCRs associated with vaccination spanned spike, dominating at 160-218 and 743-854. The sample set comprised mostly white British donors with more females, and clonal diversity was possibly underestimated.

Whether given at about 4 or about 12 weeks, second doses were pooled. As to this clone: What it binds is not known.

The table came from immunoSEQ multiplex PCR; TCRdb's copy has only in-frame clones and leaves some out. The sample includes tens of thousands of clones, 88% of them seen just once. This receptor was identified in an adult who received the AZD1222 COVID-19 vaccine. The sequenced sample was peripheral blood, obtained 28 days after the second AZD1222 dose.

CDR3 protein: CASSRTGSNQPQHF. The CDR3 DNA is TGTGCCAGCAGCCGAACAGGAAGCAATCAGCCCCAGCATTTT. The V call is TRBV7-9, the J call TRBJ1-5; D perhaps matches TRBD1 (5 bases). There are 14 residues in the CDR3. Trimming removed 5 bases at V and 1 base at J, with 9 bases between. Germline V gene data show CDR1 as SEHNR and CDR2 as FQNEAQ (reference sequence).